The 5 T cell receptor beta chains below were found in one sample sequenced in a study of cytomegalovirus exposure and HLA in healthy donors. PCR involved 60 Vbeta and 13 Jbeta primers. Some clones are missing from TCRdb's copy, which holds only in-frame ones; the method was immunoSEQ multiplex PCR. The sample yields about 110,000 clones, roughly 79% seen once. Sequencing input: PBMCs. The receptors shown here come from a woman aged 30 to 39 in good health and CMV-seronegative.

The chain combines TRBV4-1 with TRBJ2-7; TRBD2 aligns across 8 bases. CDR1 MGHRA and CDR2 YSYEKL come from the germline V gene. The CDR3 has 15 amino acids. The junction had 11 bases not matched to a gene; V was cut back by 3 bases and J by 7 bases. CDR3 DNA: TGCGCCAGCAGCCAGGCTAGCGGGCTTAGGGAGGAGCAGTACTTC. Its protein product is CASSQASGLREEQYF.

The chain is built from TRBV29-1 and TRBJ2-2, with TRBD1 matching 9 bases. Per germline, CDR1 SQVTM and CDR2 ANQGSEA. J was trimmed by 4 bases and V by 6 bases; bases with no gene match: 15. The CDR3 contains 17 residues. The CDR3 protein is CSVADRNRGLGTGELFF. The CDR3 DNA sequence: TGCAGCGTCGCCGACCGGAACAGGGGGCTCGGCACCGGGGAGCTGTTTTTT.

The rearrangement uses TRBV27 and TRBJ2-7; 11 bases align to TRBD1. Trimming at V came to 5 bases and at J to 3 bases, leaving 6 bases not matched to a gene. This CDR3 comprises 15 residues. The V gene's germline CDR1 is MNHEY and CDR2 SMNVEV (reference sequence). CDR3 amino acids: CASSAGQGAHYEQYF. As DNA, the CDR3 is TGTGCCAGCAGTGCTGGACAGGGGGCCCACTACGAGCAGTACTTC.

This clone came up once. The chain uses TRBV7-2 and TRBJ2-5; TRBD1 matches 9 bases. V trimming: 5 bases; J trimming: 5 bases; junction bases outside the gene matches: 9. The germline V gene encodes CDR1 SGHTA and CDR2 FQGNSA. This CDR3 contains 15 residues. The CDR3 spells CASSPDRGGEETQYF. In DNA form, the CDR3 reads TGTGCCAGCAGCCCGGACAGGGGAGGGGAGGAGACCCAGTACTTC.

In its sample, this clone was seen once. This chain uses TRBV15 with TRBJ2-7; 9 nucleotides agree with TRBD2. This CDR3 spans 13 amino acids. Germline trimming cut 3 bases from V and 7 bases from J; bases unmatched to any gene: 4. Germline V gene sequence: CDR1 LNHNV, CDR2 YYDKDF (reference sequence). CDR3 bases: TGTGCCACCAGCAGGTTTCTAGCGGGGGAGCAGTACTTC. Its protein product is CATSRFLAGEQYF.